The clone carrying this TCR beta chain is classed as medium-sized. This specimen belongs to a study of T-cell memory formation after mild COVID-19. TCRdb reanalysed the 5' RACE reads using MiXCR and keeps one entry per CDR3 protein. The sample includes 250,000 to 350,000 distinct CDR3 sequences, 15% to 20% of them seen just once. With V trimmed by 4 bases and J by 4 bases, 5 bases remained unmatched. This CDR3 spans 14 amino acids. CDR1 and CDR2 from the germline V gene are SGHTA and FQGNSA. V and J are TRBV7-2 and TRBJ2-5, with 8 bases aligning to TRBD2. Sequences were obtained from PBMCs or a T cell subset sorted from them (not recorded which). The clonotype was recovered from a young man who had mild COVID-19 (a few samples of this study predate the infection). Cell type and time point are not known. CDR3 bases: TGTGCCAGCAGCTCCGGGGGGGCCCCAGAGACCCAGTACTTC. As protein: CASSSGGAPETQYF.